The source of this T cell receptor (beta chain) is a study of beta chain features in type 1 diabetes. Study-level points and caveats: It was among patients, rather than healthy donors, that naive, central memory and Treg TCRB repertoires appeared more similar.

This clone was recorded a few times. The target antigen is unknown. Expressed TCRB transcripts were sequenced after all isolated RNA was converted to cDNA. Naive, central memory and regulatory T cell samples produced a mean of roughly 3.5 million reads. Measured with immunoSEQ multiplex PCR; TCRdb has only the in-frame clones, and not every one. The repertoire holds 970,000 or so clones, with roughly 15% as singletons. By way of CD45RO/CCR7/CD25/CD127/CD95/CD27, the CD4+ regulatory, stem cell-like memory, central memory and naive cells were sorted. The sequence was collected from a woman under 30 in good health. The sample consisted of naive CD4+ T cells from blood.

The CDR3 region is CAIGGQGSGNTIYF. Written as DNA, the CDR3 is TGTGCCATCGGAGGACAGGGCTCTGGAAACACCATATATTTT. J is TRBJ1-3 and V is TRBV10-3; TRBD1 matches at 8 bases. V lost 8 bases, J lost 0 bases, and 3 bases stayed unmatched. The germline gives CDR1 ENHRY, CDR2 SYGVKD. The CDR3 is 14 residues long.